The next 23 T cell receptor beta chains were all read from a single sample in a study of cytomegalovirus exposure and HLA in healthy donors. PCR involved 60 Vbeta and 13 Jbeta primers. Clones were sequenced by immunoSEQ multiplex PCR, and TCRdb holds only the in-frame ones, with some missing. The sample consists of tens of thousands of clones, around 50% of them appearing once. Input material: PBMCs. Every receptor here comes from a human donor in good health.

The chain couples TRBV4-2 to TRBJ2-7; the match to TRBD1 covers 7 bases. CDR3 length: 16 residues. J was trimmed by 5 bases and V by 0 bases; bases with no gene match: 10. Germline-derived CDR1 and CDR2 are LGHNA and YNFKEQ. The CDR3 bases are TGTGCCAGCAGCCAAGAAGTTAGCAGGGGGTTAAACGAGCAGTACTTC. Translated: CASSQEVSRGLNEQYF.

The count of this clone is one. This chain joins TRBV7-3 and TRBJ2-2, with 9 bases matching TRBD1. In germline, CDR1 is SGHTA, CDR2 FQGTGA. This CDR3 is built from 15 residues. The ends lost 5 bases at V and 2 bases at J; junction bases unmatched: 3. CDR3 in amino acids: CASSGQGLNTGELFF. DNA of the CDR3: TGTGCCAGCAGCGGACAGGGGCTAAACACCGGGGAGCTGTTTTTT.

The chain couples TRBV27 to TRBJ2-7; D possibly corresponds to TRBD1 (5 bases). CDR1 is MNHEY, CDR2 SMNVEV, per germline (reference sequence). V shed 2 bases and J shed 4 bases, with 9 bases lying between them. The CDR3 sequence is 13 residues long. CDR3 DNA: TGTGCCAGCAGTTTAGCTAGGGGTTACGAGCAGTACTTC. This gives the protein CASSLARGYEQYF.

The chain recombines TRBV5-1 with TRBJ2-3; D uncertain. CDR3 length: 16 amino acids. V lost 0 bases and J 4 bases, leaving 15 bases between the germline ends. Germline V gene data show CDR1 as SGHRS and CDR2 as YFSETQ. CDR3: CASSLGPLGLADTQYF. CDR3 bases: TGCGCCAGCAGCTTGGGGCCCCTCGGGTTGGCAGATACGCAGTATTTT.

This clone came up once. The rearrangement links TRBV2 to TRBJ1-5, with TRBD1 matching 7 bases. The CDR3 length is 15 residues. From germline, CDR1 is SNHLY and CDR2 FYNNEI. Unmatched junction bases numbered 9, after V lost 5 bases and J lost 5 bases. CDR3 amino acids: CASSQRTGAHQPQHF. Here the CDR3 DNA reads TGTGCCAGCAGTCAAAGGACAGGCGCCCATCAGCCCCAGCATTTT.

Notes on this clone: Mismatch with germline at one junction end may stem from a read error. The genes are TRBV19 and TRBJ2-7; 7 nucleotides align to TRBD2. The germline gives CDR1 LNHDA, CDR2 SQIVND (reference sequence). The CDR3 runs to 14 residues. CDR3 sequence: CASRIDGGSYEQYF. The CDR3 bases are TGTGCCAGTAGGATAGACGGGGGGTCCTACGAGCAGTACTTC.

The chain has TRBV10-2 and TRBJ2-5; TRBD1 is a possible D gene (6 bases). The assigned J gene may be wrong: the sequence end matches TRBJ2-7 better. CDR3 length equals 13 residues. CDR1 is WSHSY and CDR2 is SAAADI in the germline V gene. CDR3 in DNA: TGCGCCATCCAGGGGACCGCCTCCTACGAGCAGTACTTC. Encoded protein: CAIQGTASYEQYF.

The gene calls are TRBV2 and TRBJ2-5; the match to TRBD1 covers 10 bases. Germline values: CDR1 SNHLY, CDR2 FYNNEI. The V and J ends lost 11 bases and 4 bases, in that order; junction bases with no gene match: 1. This CDR3 is built from 11 residues. DNA of the CDR3: TGTGCCGACAGGGGGCTAGAGACCCAGTACTTC. Protein product: CADRGLETQYF.

V usage is TRBV29-1 and J usage is TRBJ1-4; 8 nucleotides align to TRBD1. Per the germline V gene, CDR1 is SQVTM and CDR2 is ANQGSEA. This CDR3 is 13 amino acids long. The V segment lost 4 bases and the J segment 10 bases; nucleotides outside the gene matches: 8. The CDR3 sequence is CSVVDRETGKLFF. In nucleotides, the CDR3 is TGCAGCGTTGTGGACAGGGAGACCGGAAAACTGTTTTTT.

The V and J genes are TRBV6-5 and TRBJ2-3; weak D call: TRBD2 (5 bases). The germline gives CDR1 MNHEY, CDR2 SVGAGI. This CDR3 comprises 14 residues. V dropped 6 bases and J dropped 5 bases, with 15 bases sitting between them. CDR3 residues: CASSPSGTRDTQYF. CDR3 DNA sequence: TGTGCCAGCAGCCCAAGCGGTACTAGAGATACGCAGTATTTT.

The CDR3 DNA sequence: TGTGCCAGCTCACCACAAATGGACAGGGGGCTGTACGAGCAGTACTTC. Translation: CASSPQMDRGLYEQYF. The J gene is TRBJ2-7, the V gene TRBV18; 11 positions match TRBD1. The germline CDR1 and CDR2 sequences are KGHSH and LQKENI. J was trimmed by 4 bases and V by 1 base; bases with no gene match: 6. The length of the CDR3 is 16 residues.

The J gene is TRBJ1-1, the V gene TRBV7-8, with D unresolved. V was pared by 1 base and J by 3 bases, with 6 bases between. The germline CDR1 and CDR2 sequences are SGHVS and FQNEAQ. There are 13 residues in the CDR3. This chain's CDR3 is CASSLGGDTEAFF. CDR3 in DNA: TGTGCCAGCAGCTTAGGCGGGGACACTGAAGCTTTCTTT.

This clone was counted a single time. This sequence joins TRBV7-3 and TRBJ1-3; the D is unclear. The V end was cut by 1 base, the J end by 0 bases, with 7 bases between. The CDR3 has 15 residues. Germline V lookup: CDR1 SGHTA, CDR2 FQGTGA. CDR3: CASSLKSISGNTIYF. CDR3 sequence (DNA): TGTGCCAGCAGCTTAAAGAGTATCTCTGGAAACACCATATATTTT.

V gene TRBV5-6 combines with J gene TRBJ1-2; D not certain. The CDR3 consists of 12 residues. Trimming removed 1 base at V and 5 bases at J, with 6 bases between. Germline V CDR1 and CDR2: SGHDT, YYEEEE. The CDR3 sequence: CASSLSVYGYTF. CDR3 nucleotides: TGTGCCAGCAGCTTGAGCGTTTATGGCTACACCTTC.

The rearrangement links TRBV7-8 to TRBJ2-3, with D unresolved. The CDR3 is 16 amino acids. Germline values: CDR1 SGHVS, CDR2 FQNEAQ. The germline V and J ends were trimmed by 4 bases and 2 bases, with 16 bases remaining between them. The CDR3 sequence is CASSSPWSHSTDTQYF. The CDR3 DNA reads as TGTGCCAGCAGCTCCCCGTGGAGCCATTCCACAGATACGCAGTATTTT.

The chain uses TRBV11-1 and TRBJ2-7; D remains ambiguous. Germline CDR1 reads SGHAT; CDR2 reads FQDESV (reference sequence). The CDR3 has 13 residues. V lost 3 bases to trimming and J lost 6 bases, with 12 bases between them. The CDR3 is CASSFLGRSEQYF. The CDR3 DNA sequence: TGTGCCAGCAGCTTCTTAGGTCGGAGCGAGCAGTACTTC.

The J gene is TRBJ2-7, the V gene TRBV10-2, with TRBD1 matching 10 bases. Germline V gene sequence: CDR1 WSHSY, CDR2 SAAADI. The V and J ends lost 6 bases and 5 bases, in that order; junction bases with no gene match: 7. There are 14 residues in the CDR3. The CDR3 DNA follows: TGCGCCAGCAGAGGGACAGGGGATGTAAACGAGCAGTACTTC. Protein product: CASRGTGDVNEQYF.

This chain joins TRBV27 and TRBJ1-1; 9 nucleotides agree with TRBD1. The ends lost 5 bases at V and 6 bases at J; junction bases unmatched: 1. This CDR3 spans 12 amino acids. Germline CDR1 MNHEY, CDR2 SMNVEV (reference sequence). The CDR3 coding sequence is TGTGCCAGCAGTGACAGGGGGGCTGAAGCTTTCTTT. This sequence encodes CASSDRGAEAFF.

This clone has a single count. The CDR3 here is CASSLGTAILMNTEAFF. CDR3 DNA sequence: TGTGCCAGCAGCCTTGGGACAGCAATCTTAATGAACACTGAAGCTTTCTTT. The chain recombines TRBV5-4 with TRBJ1-1; TRBD1 aligns across 7 bases. The CDR3 runs 17 residues. CDR1 is SGHNT and CDR2 is YYREEE in the germline V gene (reference sequence). The junction had 12 bases not matched to a gene; V was cut back by 4 bases and J by 0 bases.

This clone was counted between two and nine times. The chain employs TRBV7-9 and TRBJ2-3, with a weak D call TRBD2 (6 bases). The length of the CDR3 is 16 residues. V lost 1 base, J lost 6 bases, and 17 bases lay in between. Germline CDR1 and CDR2: SEHNR and FQNEAQ (reference sequence). The CDR3 protein is CASSLVRGGTADTQYF. The CDR3 DNA follows: TGTGCCAGCAGCTTAGTTCGGGGCGGGACCGCGGATACGCAGTATTTT.

This sequence joins TRBV15 and TRBJ2-1; the D gene is possibly TRBD1 (7 bases). Germline V gives CDR1 LNHNV, CDR2 YYDKDF (reference sequence). The V gene lost 8 bases and the J gene lost 3 bases, with 17 bases spanning the gap. CDR3 length: 15 residues. CDR3 protein: CATGGGSSYYNEQFF. The CDR3 nucleotides are TGTGCCACCGGAGGGGGCAGCTCCTACTACAATGAGCAGTTCTTC.

V gene TRBV5-8 combines with J gene TRBJ2-1; the D gene is possibly TRBD2 (5 bases). The CDR3 covers 13 residues. From germline, CDR1 is SGHTS and CDR2 YDEGEE. Written as DNA, the CDR3 is TGTGGCGAAAAAAGGACTGTACACAATGAGCAGTTCTTC. Translated, it gives CGEKRTVHNEQFF. Using reference TRBV5-8 and TRBJ2-1 for the parts outside the CDR3, the full variable domain is EAGVTQSPTHLIKTRGQQATLRCSPISGHTSVYWYQQALGLGLQFLLWYDEGEERNRGNFPPRFSGRQFPNYSSELNVNALELEDSALYLCGEKRTVHNEQFFGPGTRLTVL.

This chain uses TRBV19 with TRBJ1-2; D is unclear. Germline V gene lookup returns CDR1 LNHDA and CDR2 SQIVND (reference sequence). This CDR3 is built from 15 residues. The ends were cut back, 1 base at V and 5 bases at J, with 14 bases in the middle. The CDR3 sequence is CASSIGGSGGYGYTF. The CDR3 nucleotides read TGTGCCAGTAGTATAGGCGGGTCTGGAGGATATGGCTACACCTTC.